This entry describes one TCR beta chain. Antigen specificity is unknown. This sample is drawn from a study of OX40 agonist ivuxolimab in advanced cancers. Turning to the study itself: The patients received agonistic anti-OX40 (CD134) antibody ivuxolimab. The diagnoses of dose-escalation patients were hepatocellular carcinoma, melanoma, renal cell or head and neck cancer.

Study-level results: More expanded clones were seen, on average, in CD8+ T cells than in CD4+.

Trimming cost V 1 base and J 7 bases; bases outside gene matches: 13. There are 17 residues in the CDR3. Looked up from germline, CDR1 is SEHNR and CDR2 is FQNEAQ (reference sequence). Some clones are missing from TCRdb's copy, which holds only in-frame ones; the method was immunoSEQ multiplex PCR. The sample contains 55,000 to 70,000 clones, 80% of which appear only once. Patients with a history of autoimmune disease or on systemic immunosuppression were excluded. This chain uses TRBV7-9 with TRBJ1-5; 7 bases map to TRBD1. The receptor was isolated from an adult with an advanced solid tumor such as melanoma, head and neck, liver or kidney cancer. This material consisted of CD4+ or CD8+ T cells sorted from blood, taken in a trial of the OX40 agonist ivuxolimab. Here the CDR3 reads CASSLGSRTGERQPQHF. CDR3 DNA sequence: TGTGCCAGCAGCTTAGGGTCCCGAACAGGGGAGAGACAGCCCCAGCATTTT.